Each of the 7 T cell receptor beta chains below was sequenced from the same sample in a study of shared T cell receptors in the human thymus. The protocol was immunoSEQ multiplex PCR, while the TCRdb copy is restricted to in-frame clones and leaves out a portion. Of 600,000 or so clones detected, 87% appear once; the ten largest clones hold 0.0094%. The same sample was also studied in work on human thymus T cells.

Sequenced sample: thymocytes. The receptors were gathered from a boy in the first two years of life with a congenital heart defect.

The chain uses TRBV2 and TRBJ1-2, with D possibly being TRBD1 (6 bases). Germline CDR1 is SNHLY and CDR2 is FYNNEI. V was cut by 0 bases and J by 8 bases, with 22 bases left in between. The CDR3 covers 17 residues. The CDR3: CASSEALRDKGGTGYTF. The CDR3 DNA sequence: TGTGCCAGCAGTGAAGCGCTTCGGGACAAGGGGGGGACCGGCTACACCTTC.

V gene TRBV11-3 combines with J gene TRBJ2-2; 9 positions agree with TRBD1. The germline gives CDR1 SGHNT, CDR2 YENEEA. V was clipped by 0 bases and J by 4 bases; unmatched bases: 12. CDR3 size: 19 residues. The CDR3 is CASSLDRKQGAVSTGELFF. The CDR3 DNA follows: TGTGCCAGCAGCTTAGATCGGAAACAGGGGGCGGTTAGCACCGGGGAGCTGTTTTTT.

The CDR3 coding sequence is TGTGCCAGCAGTTCCTTAGCGGGAGGGAACAATGAGCAGTTCTTC. As protein: CASSSLAGGNNEQFF. The chain combines TRBV27 with TRBJ2-1; the match to TRBD2 covers 11 bases. The trim removed 4 bases at V and 5 bases at J, leaving 4 bases unmatched. CDR3 size: 15 residues. The germline gives CDR1 MNHEY, CDR2 SMNVEV (reference sequence).

The chain uses TRBV12-5 and TRBJ2-3; TRBD2 might be the D (6 bases). The V gene lost 1 base and the J gene lost 0 bases, with 14 bases spanning the gap. The CDR3 sequence is 17 residues long. Germline assignment: CDR1 LGHNT and CDR2 FRNRAP. CDR3 nucleotides: TGTGCTAGTGGTTTGGCGCCGGGACTTTCTAGCACAGATACGCAGTATTTT. It specifies CASGLAPGLSSTDTQYF.

This chain connects TRBV11-2 to TRBJ2-7; 7 bases align to TRBD2. J lost 5 bases, V lost 3 bases, and 10 bases had no gene match. Germline CDR1 SGHAT, CDR2 FQNNGV. The CDR3 runs to 15 residues. The CDR3 loop is CASSFPPGGEDEQYF. The CDR3 bases are TGTGCCAGCAGCTTTCCCCCGGGAGGCGAAGACGAGCAGTACTTC.

The chain employs TRBV5-1 and TRBJ2-5; 7 positions match TRBD2. The V segment lost 1 base and the J segment 3 bases; nucleotides outside the gene matches: 3. Germline CDR1 reads SGHRS; CDR2 reads YFSETQ. The CDR3 length is 14 residues. The CDR3, as DNA: TGCGCCAGCAGCTTGACGCTAGCGGAAGAGACCCAGTACTTC. Protein: CASSLTLAEETQYF.

V usage is TRBV4-1 and J usage is TRBJ1-5; 10 bases match TRBD1. Germline lookup yields CDR1 MGHRA and CDR2 YSYEKL. V lost 4 bases and J lost 6; bases outside the gene matches: 3. The CDR3 has 14 amino acids. This chain's CDR3 is CASSPGQGCQPQHF. The DNA for the CDR3 is TGCGCCAGCAGCCCGGGACAGGGGTGTCAGCCCCAGCATTTT.